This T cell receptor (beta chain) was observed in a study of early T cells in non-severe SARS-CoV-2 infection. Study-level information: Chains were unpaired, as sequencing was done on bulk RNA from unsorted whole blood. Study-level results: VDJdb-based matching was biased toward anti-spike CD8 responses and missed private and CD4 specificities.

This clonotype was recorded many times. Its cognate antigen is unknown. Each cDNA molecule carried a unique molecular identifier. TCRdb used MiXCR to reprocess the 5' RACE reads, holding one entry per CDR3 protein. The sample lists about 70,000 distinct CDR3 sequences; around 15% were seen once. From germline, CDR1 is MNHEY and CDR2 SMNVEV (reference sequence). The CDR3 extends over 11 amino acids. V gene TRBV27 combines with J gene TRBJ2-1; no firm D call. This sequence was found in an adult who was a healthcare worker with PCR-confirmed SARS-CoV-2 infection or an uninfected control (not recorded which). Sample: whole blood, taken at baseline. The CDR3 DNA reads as TGTAGTACATGGCAAGGTGACGAGCAGTTCTTC. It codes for CSTWQGDEQFF.